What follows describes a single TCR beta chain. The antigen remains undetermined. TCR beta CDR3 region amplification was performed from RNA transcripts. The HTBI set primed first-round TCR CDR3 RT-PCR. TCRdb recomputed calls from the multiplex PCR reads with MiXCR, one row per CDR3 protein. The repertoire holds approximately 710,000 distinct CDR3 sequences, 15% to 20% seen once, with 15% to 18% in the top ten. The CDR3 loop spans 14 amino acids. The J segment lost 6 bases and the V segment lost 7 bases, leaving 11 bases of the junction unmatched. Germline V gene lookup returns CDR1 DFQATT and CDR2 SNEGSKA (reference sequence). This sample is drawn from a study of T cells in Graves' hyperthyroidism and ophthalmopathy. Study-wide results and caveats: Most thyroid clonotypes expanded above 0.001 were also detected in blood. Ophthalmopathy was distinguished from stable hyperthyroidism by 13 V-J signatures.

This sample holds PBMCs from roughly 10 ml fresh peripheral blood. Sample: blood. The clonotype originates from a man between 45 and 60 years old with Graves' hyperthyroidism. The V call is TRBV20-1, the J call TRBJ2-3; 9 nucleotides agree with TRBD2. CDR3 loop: CSGRLAGREDTQYF. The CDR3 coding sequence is TGCAGTGGACGGCTAGCGGGACGGGAGGATACGCAGTATTTT.